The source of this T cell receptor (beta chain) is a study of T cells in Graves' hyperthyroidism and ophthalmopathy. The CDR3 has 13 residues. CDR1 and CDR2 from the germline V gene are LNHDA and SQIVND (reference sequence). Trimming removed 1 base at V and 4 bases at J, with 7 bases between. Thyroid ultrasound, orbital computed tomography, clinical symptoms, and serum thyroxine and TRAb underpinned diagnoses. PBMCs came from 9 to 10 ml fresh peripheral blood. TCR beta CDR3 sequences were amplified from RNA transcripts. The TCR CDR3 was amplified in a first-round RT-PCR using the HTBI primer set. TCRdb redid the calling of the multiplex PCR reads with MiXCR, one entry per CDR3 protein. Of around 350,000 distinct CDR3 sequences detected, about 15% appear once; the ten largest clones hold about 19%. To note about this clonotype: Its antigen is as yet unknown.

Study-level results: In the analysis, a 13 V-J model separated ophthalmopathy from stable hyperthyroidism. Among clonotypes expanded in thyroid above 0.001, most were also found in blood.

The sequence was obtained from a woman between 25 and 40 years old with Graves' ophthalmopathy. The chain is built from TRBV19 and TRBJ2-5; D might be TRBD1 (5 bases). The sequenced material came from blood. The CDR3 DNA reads TGTGCCAGTAGTATAGCTAGGGGAGAGACCCAGTACTTC. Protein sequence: CASSIARGETQYF.